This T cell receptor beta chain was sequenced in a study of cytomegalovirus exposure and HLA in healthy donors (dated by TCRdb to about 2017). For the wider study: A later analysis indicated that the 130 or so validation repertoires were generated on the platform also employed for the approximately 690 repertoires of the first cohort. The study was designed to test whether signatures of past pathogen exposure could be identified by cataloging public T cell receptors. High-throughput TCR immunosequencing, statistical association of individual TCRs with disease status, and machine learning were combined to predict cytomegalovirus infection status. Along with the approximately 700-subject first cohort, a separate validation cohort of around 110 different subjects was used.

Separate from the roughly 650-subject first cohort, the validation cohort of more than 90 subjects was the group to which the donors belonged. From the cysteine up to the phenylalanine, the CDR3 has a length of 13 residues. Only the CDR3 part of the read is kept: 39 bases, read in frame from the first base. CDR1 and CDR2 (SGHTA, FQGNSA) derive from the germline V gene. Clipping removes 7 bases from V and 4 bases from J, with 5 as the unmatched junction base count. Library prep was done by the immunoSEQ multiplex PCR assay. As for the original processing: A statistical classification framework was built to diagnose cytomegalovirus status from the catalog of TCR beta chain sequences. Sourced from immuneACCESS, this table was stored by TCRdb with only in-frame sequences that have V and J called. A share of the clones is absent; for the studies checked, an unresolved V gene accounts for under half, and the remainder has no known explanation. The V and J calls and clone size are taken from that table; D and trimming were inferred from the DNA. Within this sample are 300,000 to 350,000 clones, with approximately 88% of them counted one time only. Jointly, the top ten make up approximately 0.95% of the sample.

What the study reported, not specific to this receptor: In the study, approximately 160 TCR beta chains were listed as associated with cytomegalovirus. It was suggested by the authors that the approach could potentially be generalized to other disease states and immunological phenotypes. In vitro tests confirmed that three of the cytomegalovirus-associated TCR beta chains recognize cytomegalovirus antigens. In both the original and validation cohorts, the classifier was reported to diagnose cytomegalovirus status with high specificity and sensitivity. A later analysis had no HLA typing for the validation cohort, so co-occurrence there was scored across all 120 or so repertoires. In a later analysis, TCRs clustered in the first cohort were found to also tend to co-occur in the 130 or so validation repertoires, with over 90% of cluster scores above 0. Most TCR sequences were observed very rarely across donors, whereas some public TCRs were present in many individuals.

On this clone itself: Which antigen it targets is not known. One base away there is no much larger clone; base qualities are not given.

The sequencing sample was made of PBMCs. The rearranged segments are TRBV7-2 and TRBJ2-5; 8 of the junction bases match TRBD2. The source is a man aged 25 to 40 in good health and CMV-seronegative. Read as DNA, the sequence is TGTGCCAGCACGGGGGGGGCCGGAGAGACCCAGTACTTC. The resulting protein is CASTGGAGETQYF.